The rows below give T cell receptor beta chains drawn from one sample of a study of blood T cell repertoires in COVID-19. Measured with immunoSEQ multiplex PCR; TCRdb has only the in-frame clones, and not every one. The repertoire consists of approximately 200,000 clones, with 80% to 85% occurring once and the leading ten covering approximately 10%. Sequencing was carried out using peripheral blood. The receptors derive from a woman over 75 with COVID-19, enrolled during active disease. CDR3s leave out the opening cysteine and the closing phenylalanine or tryptophan.

TRBV6-2/TRBV6-3,TRBJ2-7,13,ASSDLDRGTYEQY
TRBV29-1,TRBJ2-1,9,SVWTGSEQF
TRBV25-1,TRBJ2-6,11,ASSEAGMGVLT
TRBV5-6,TRBJ2-1,13,ASSLLASGRVEQF
TRBV29-1,TRBJ2-1,10,SVGTGVQGQF
TRBV18,TRBJ1-2,13,ASSPTGELNYGYT
TRBV5-1,TRBJ1-2,13,ASSVDRDSHYGYT
TRBV4-1,TRBJ2-1,13,ASSRSSGAYNEQF
TRBV2,TRBJ2-6,10,ASSYGANVLT
TRBV12-3/TRBV12-4,TRBJ2-1,11,ASSLTRNNEQF
TRBV7-9,TRBJ2-7,12,ASRLGPTSYEQY
TRBV2,TRBJ2-6,15,ASSEGTGGAGANVLT
TRBV11-2,TRBJ2-7,12,ASSLYRGQYEQY
TRBV15,TRBJ2-5,18,ATSRDAFGSVGGKRETQY
TRBV29-1,TRBJ1-2,11,RVAGGGGYGYT
TRBV7-6,TRBJ2-1,12,ASSPRLAYNEQF
TRBV24-1,TRBJ2-3,12,ATSDPTRTDTQY
TRBV7-8,TRBJ2-7,13,ASSLEGGSDYEQY
TRBV27,TRBJ2-2,14,ASTYSQTGYTGELF
TRBV7-9,TRBJ1-1,10,ASSPTGERAF
TRBV3-1/TRBV3-2,TRBJ2-7,13,ASSQAPLSVNEQY
TRBV24-1,TRBJ1-1,8,APTNTEAF
TRBV19,TRBJ1-5,13,ASSIDGRSNQPQH
TRBV6-1,TRBJ2-1,13,ASSEAPTRHNEQF
TRBV11-3,TRBJ2-1,15,ASSQRTSGHSYNEQF
TRBV7-2,TRBJ2-5,12,ASSLEATGAPLD
TRBV13,TRBJ1-2,16,ASSPRGQAPPINYGYT